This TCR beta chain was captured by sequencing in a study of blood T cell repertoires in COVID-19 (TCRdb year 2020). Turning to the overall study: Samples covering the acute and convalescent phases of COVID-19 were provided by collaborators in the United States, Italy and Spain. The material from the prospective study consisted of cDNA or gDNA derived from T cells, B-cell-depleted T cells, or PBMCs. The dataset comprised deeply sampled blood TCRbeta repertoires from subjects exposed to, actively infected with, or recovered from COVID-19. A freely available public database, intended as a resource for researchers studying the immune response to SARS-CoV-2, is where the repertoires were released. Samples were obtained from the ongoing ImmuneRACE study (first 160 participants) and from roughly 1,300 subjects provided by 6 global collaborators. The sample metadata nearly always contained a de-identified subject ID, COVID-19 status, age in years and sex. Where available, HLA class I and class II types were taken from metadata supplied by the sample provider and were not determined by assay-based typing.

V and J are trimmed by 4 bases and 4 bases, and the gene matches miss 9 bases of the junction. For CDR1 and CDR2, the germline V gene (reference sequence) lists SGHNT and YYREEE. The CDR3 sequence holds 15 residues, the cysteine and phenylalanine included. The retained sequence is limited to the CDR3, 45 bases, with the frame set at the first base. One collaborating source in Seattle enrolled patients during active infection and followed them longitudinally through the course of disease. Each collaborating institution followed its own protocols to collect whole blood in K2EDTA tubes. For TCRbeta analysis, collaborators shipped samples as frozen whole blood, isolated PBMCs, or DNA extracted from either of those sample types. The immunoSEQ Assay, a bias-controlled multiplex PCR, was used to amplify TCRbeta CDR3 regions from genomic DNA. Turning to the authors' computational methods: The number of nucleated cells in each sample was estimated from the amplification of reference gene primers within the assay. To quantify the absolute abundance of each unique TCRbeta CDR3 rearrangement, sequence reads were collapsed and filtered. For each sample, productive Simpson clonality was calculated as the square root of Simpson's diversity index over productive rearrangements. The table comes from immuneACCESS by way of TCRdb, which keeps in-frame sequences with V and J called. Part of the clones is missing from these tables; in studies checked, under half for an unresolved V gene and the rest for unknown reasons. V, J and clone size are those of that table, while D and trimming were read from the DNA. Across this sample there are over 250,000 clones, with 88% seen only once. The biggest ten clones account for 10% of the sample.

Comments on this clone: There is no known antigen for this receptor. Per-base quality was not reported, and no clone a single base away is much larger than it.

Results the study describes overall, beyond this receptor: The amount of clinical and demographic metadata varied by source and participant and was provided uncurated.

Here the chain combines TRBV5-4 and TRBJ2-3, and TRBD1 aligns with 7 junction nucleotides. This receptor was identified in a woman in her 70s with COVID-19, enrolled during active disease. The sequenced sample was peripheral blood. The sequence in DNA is TGTGCCAGCAGCAAACCGACAGGGCAAGCAGATACGCAGTATTTT. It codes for CASSKPTGQADTQYF.